This T cell receptor (beta chain) emerged from a study of cytomegalovirus exposure and HLA in healthy donors (dated 2017 in TCRdb). Describing the broader study: According to a later analysis, the roughly 120 validation repertoires were produced on the same platform as the roughly 720 repertoires of the first cohort. To predict cytomegalovirus infection status, the study combined high-throughput TCR immunosequencing, statistical association of individual TCRs with disease status, and machine learning. The study was designed to test whether signatures of past pathogen exposure could be identified by cataloging public T cell receptors. In addition to the first cohort of about 650 subjects, a separate validation cohort of 130 or so different subjects was used.

The library was produced with the immunoSEQ multiplex PCR assay. In the authors' own workflow: A statistical classification framework was built to diagnose cytomegalovirus status from the catalog of TCR beta chain sequences. TCRdb retrieved this table from immuneACCESS and kept in-frame rearrangements only. Not all clones are present; in checked studies, unresolved V genes account for under half, and no reason is known for the remainder. That table gives V, J and clone size, and the DNA gave D and trimming. The sample profile shows 300,000 to 350,000 clones; 70% to 90% of them were found once. The leading ten clones occupy more than 0.95% of the sample. Between the V and J ends, shortened by 3 bases and 2 bases respectively, the junction contains 5 bases. CDR3 length: 13 amino acids, cysteine to phenylalanine. Of the read, only the CDR3 DNA is kept; its 39 bases are in frame from base 1. From the germline V gene (reference sequence), CDR1 is MNHNY and CDR2 is SVGAGI.

Concerning this clone: Its antigen specificity is not known. No clone much larger than this one lies a single base away; base qualities are absent.

Beyond this particular receptor, the publication reports: The classifier was reported to diagnose cytomegalovirus status with high specificity and sensitivity in both the original cohort and the validation cohort. The study listed 164 TCR beta chains as associated with cytomegalovirus. A later analysis lacked HLA typing for the validation cohort, so it scored co-occurrence in that cohort across all 110 or so repertoires. A later analysis found that TCRs clustered in the first cohort also tended to co-occur in the approximately 120 validation repertoires, with 94% of cluster scores above 0. The authors suggested that the approach could potentially be extended to other disease states and immunological phenotypes. A few of the identified cytomegalovirus-associated TCR beta chains were confirmed in vitro to be specific for cytomegalovirus antigens. While some public TCRs were present in many individuals, most TCR sequences turned up only very rarely across donors.

The donors belonged to the validation cohort of over a hundred subjects, which was separate from the 666-subject first cohort. The sequence is built from TRBV6-6 and TRBJ1-5, with the D gene call left open. The sequenced sample consisted of PBMCs. This sequence originates from a man between 25 and 39 years old in good health and CMV-seronegative. The CDR3 protein is CASSYGGNQPQHF. The nucleotide sequence is given as TGTGCCAGCAGTTATGGAGGCAATCAGCCCCAGCATTTT.